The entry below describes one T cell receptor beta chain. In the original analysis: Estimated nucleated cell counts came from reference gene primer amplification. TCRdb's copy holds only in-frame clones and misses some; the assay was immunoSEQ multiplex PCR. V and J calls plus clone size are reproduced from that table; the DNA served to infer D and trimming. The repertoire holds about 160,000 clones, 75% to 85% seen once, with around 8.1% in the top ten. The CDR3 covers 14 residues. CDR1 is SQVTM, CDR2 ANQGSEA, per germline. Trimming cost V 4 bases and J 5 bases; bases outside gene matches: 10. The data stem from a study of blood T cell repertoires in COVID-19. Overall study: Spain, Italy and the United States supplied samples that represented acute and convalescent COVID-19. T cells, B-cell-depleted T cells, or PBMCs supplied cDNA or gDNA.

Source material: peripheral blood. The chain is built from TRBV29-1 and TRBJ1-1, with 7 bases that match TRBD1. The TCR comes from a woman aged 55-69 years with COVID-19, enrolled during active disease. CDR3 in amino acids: CSVATQGGYTEAFF. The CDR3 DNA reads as TGCAGCGTTGCCACCCAGGGGGGATATACTGAAGCTTTCTTT.